This section outlines one T cell receptor beta chain sequence together with its context. The protocol was immunoSEQ multiplex PCR, while the TCRdb copy is restricted to in-frame clones and leaves out a portion. Found here are 1.6 million or so clones, 98% of them singletons; the top ten hold under 0.45%. CDR3 length equals 15 residues. Trimming removed 6 bases from V and 0 bases from J; junction bases left unmatched: 6. Per the germline V gene, CDR1 is MNHEY and CDR2 is SVGAGI. These data come from a study of shared clonotypes between healthy human individuals. The TCR was taken from a man younger than 40 in good health. Sequencing input: naive CD4+ T cells sorted from blood. Sample subset: CD45RA+ positively selected. The chain joins TRBV6-5 to TRBJ2-5; 8 bases map to TRBD1. The DNA of the CDR3 is TGTGCCAGCAGCATTGGACAGGGAGACCAAGAGACCCAGTACTTC. Protein sequence: CASSIGQGDQETQYF.